A single sample gave rise to the 12 T cell receptor beta chains below, sequenced in a study of PD-1 blockade in classical Hodgkin lymphoma. Each patient relapsed following autologous stem cell transplantation, and prior brentuximab vedotin exposure differed. Clones were sequenced by immunoSEQ multiplex PCR, and TCRdb holds only the in-frame ones, with some missing. The data hold 130,000 to 150,000 clones, with 78% observed a single time. The sample consisted of peripheral blood mononuclear cells (PBMCs), taken before the second cycle of nivolumab. All receptors derive from a human donor with classical Hodgkin lymphoma.

The chain uses TRBV4-1 and TRBJ2-3; TRBD2 agrees at 10 bases. V shed 3 bases and J 4 bases; nucleotides not matched to a gene: 4. This CDR3 comprises 15 residues. Germline loops: CDR1 MGHRA, CDR2 YSYEKL. The DNA for the CDR3 is TGCGCCAGCAGCCATAGGCTAGCGGGGGCAGATACGCAGTATTTT. Amino acid sequence: CASSHRLAGADTQYF.

The rearrangement uses TRBV6-5 and TRBJ2-7; 7 bases fit TRBD2. Per the germline V gene, CDR1 is MNHEY and CDR2 is SVGAGI. This CDR3 is 12 amino acids long. J lost 7 bases, V lost 10 bases, and 10 bases had no gene match. CDR3 region: CATLANPLEQYF. CDR3 sequence (DNA): TGTGCCACACTAGCGAACCCCCTGGAGCAGTACTTC.

This chain connects TRBV4-2 to TRBJ2-5, with TRBD1 matching 9 bases. Germline loops: CDR1 LGHNA, CDR2 YNFKEQ. V was pared by 5 bases and J by 2 bases, with 3 bases of the junction left unmatched. This CDR3 region has 14 residues. CDR3 sequence: CASSFGQGQETQYF. The CDR3 bases are TGTGCCAGCAGCTTCGGACAGGGGCAAGAGACCCAGTACTTC.

CDR3 nucleotide sequence: TGTGCCAGCAGTGAAGGGGGACTAGCCTACGAGCAGTACTTC. Translation: CASSEGGLAYEQYF. This chain links TRBV2 with TRBJ2-7, with 8 bases matching TRBD2. CDR3 length: 14 amino acids. Germline lookup yields CDR1 SNHLY and CDR2 FYNNEI. Trimming took 1 base from V and 2 from J; bases not matched to a gene: 1. The full variable domain, rest sourced from reference TRBV2 and TRBJ2-7, is EPEVTQTPSHQVTQMGQEVILRCVPISNHLYFYWYRQILGQKVEFLVSFYNNEISEKSEIFDDQFSVERPDGSNFTLKIRSTKLEDSAMYFCASSEGGLAYEQYFGPGTRLTVT.

This clone was seen more than once but under ten times. J is TRBJ2-3 and V is TRBV5-8, with 8 positions matching TRBD1. V was pared by 4 bases and J by 14 bases, with 18 bases of the junction left unmatched. The CDR3 totals 15 residues. Germline V gives CDR1 SGHTS, CDR2 YDEGEE. The CDR3: CASSLYRTGQRRVYF. The CDR3 nucleotides read TGTGCCAGCAGCCTCTACCGGACAGGGCAAAGGAGGGTGTATTTT.

The rearrangement uses TRBV13 and TRBJ2-1; D might be TRBD2 (5 bases). V lost 0 bases and J lost 6, with 15 bases in between. The germline gives CDR1 PRHDT, CDR2 FYEKMQ (reference sequence). CDR3 size: 16 residues. In nucleotides, the CDR3 is TGTGCCAGCAGCTTAGGGGGTCCAGTAGGAGGCAATGAGCAGTTCTTC. Its protein product is CASSLGGPVGGNEQFF.

The gene calls are TRBV7-9 and TRBJ2-2; D ambiguous. The CDR3 runs 16 residues. Per germline, CDR1 SEHNR and CDR2 FQNEAQ (reference sequence). V dropped 5 bases and J dropped 3 bases, with 16 bases sitting between them. In DNA form, the CDR3 reads TGTGCCAGCAGCCCGACGGGCAGTCGAGACACCGGGGAGCTGTTTTTT. This gives the protein CASSPTGSRDTGELFF.

The genes are TRBV5-6 and TRBJ1-6, with 7 nucleotides matching TRBD1. With V trimmed by 4 bases and J by 7 bases, 8 bases remained unmatched. Germline CDR1 is SGHDT and CDR2 is YYEEEE. The CDR3 is made up of 15 amino acids. Here the CDR3 reads CASSPPGQLNSPLHF. The CDR3 nucleotides are TGTGCCAGCAGCCCACCGGGACAGCTAAATTCACCCCTCCACTTT.

The chain combines TRBV6-6 with TRBJ2-5; D gene ambiguous. V was cut by 8 bases and J by 11 bases, with 9 bases left in between. The CDR3 length is 9 residues. Germline CDR1 MNHNY, CDR2 SVGAGI (reference sequence). CDR3 in amino acids: CASGLRQYF. In nucleotides, the CDR3 is TGTGCCAGCGGGCTCCGGCAGTACTTC.

The V call is TRBV19, the J call TRBJ2-1, with a weak D call TRBD2 (6 bases). There are 13 residues in the CDR3. Trimming removed 8 bases at V and 9 bases at J, with 17 bases between. Germline CDR1 LNHDA, CDR2 SQIVND (reference sequence). In DNA form, the CDR3 reads TGTGCCAGTTCGGAGGGAGAGTGGCGTGAGCAGTTCTTC. Amino acids: CASSEGEWREQFF.

The J gene is TRBJ2-5, the V gene TRBV19; 11 nucleotides align to TRBD2. V trimming: 2 bases; J trimming: 1 base; junction bases outside the gene matches: 9. The CDR3 has 18 amino acids. The germline V gene has CDR1 LNHDA and CDR2 SQIVND (reference sequence). CDR3 sequence (DNA): TGTGCCAGTAGTATAATCCTCTTTAGCGGGGGGGCCCAAGAGACCCAGTACTTC. Its translation: CASSIILFSGGAQETQYF.

The V gene is TRBV19, the J gene TRBJ2-3; 9 nucleotides agree with TRBD1. Germline-derived CDR1 and CDR2 are LNHDA and SQIVND (reference sequence). Trimming cost V 4 bases and J 2 bases; bases outside gene matches: 1. CDR3 length: 14 amino acids. As DNA, the CDR3 is TGTGCCAGTAGTAGGACAGGGGCCACAGATACGCAGTATTTT. Translated, it gives CASSRTGATDTQYF. Combining the CDR3 with reference TRBV19 and TRBJ2-3 gives the whole variable domain DGGITQSPKYLFRKEGQNVTLSCEQNLNHDAMYWYRQDPGQGLRLIYYSQIVNDFQKGDIAEGYSVSREKKESFPLTVTSAQKNPTAFYLCASSRTGATDTQYFGPGTRLTVL.